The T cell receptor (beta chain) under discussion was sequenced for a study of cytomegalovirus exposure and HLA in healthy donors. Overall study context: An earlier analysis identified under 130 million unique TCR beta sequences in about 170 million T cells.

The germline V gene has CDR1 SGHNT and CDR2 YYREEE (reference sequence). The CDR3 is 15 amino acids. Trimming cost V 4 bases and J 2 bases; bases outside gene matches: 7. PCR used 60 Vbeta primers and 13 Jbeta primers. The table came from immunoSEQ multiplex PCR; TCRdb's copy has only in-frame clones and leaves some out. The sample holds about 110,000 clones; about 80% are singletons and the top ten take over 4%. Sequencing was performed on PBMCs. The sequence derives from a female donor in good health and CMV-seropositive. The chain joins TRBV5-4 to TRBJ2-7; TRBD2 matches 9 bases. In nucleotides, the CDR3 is TGTGCCAGCAGCCGTCGGGGCGGGGGGGCCTACGAGCAGTACTTC. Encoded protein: CASSRRGGGAYEQYF.